This T cell receptor (beta chain) was identified during a study of CD8 T cells in Susac syndrome. Findings and caveats of the study: The greatest CD8+ clonal expansion in Susac occurred in TEMRA cells and in active patients.

cDNA came from about 0.5 to 1 ug RNA primed by random hexamers. TCRdb independently ran MiXCR on the immunoSEQ multiplex PCR reads; one entry per CDR3 protein. The data contain about 76,000 distinct CDR3 sequences, approximately 93% of them singletons. In regard to this clonotype: The antigen remains undetermined.

The sequencing sample was made of CD8+ T cells from PBMCs. This TCR was sampled from a human donor with Susac syndrome.

CDR3 loop: CATSSYLGYGYTF. The CDR3 region has the DNA TGTGCCACCAGTTCCTACCTCGGCTATGGCTACACCTTC. The chain employs TRBV24-1 and TRBJ1-2; unclear D gene. Germline lookup yields CDR1 KGHDR and CDR2 SFDVKD. The CDR3 is made up of 13 amino acids. Trimming took off 6 bases at V and 4 bases at J, with 11 bases between the two ends.